The 18 T cell receptor beta chains given below trace back to one sample, sequenced in a study of post-analysis software for immune sequencing data. Their recognized antigens are unknown. Each TCR beta cDNA library carried unique molecular identifiers. TCRdb re-derived calls from the PCR reads in MiXCR, one entry per CDR3 protein. The data show some 800,000 distinct CDR3 sequences, with 35% to 55% seen just once and around 4.7% held by the top ten. The study's findings and limits: TRBV5-6, TRBV5-1 and TRBV20-1 were among roughly five TRBV segments more frequent in patients than controls.

The sample consisted of blood. These TCRs come from a girl aged 5-17 years with multiple sclerosis.

This chain connects TRBV7-9 to TRBJ1-1, with a tentative D call TRBD1 (5 bases). CDR1 is SEHNR and CDR2 is FQNEAQ in the germline V gene (reference sequence). The CDR3 is made up of 13 amino acids. V lost 8 bases and J lost 3, with 13 bases in between. Here the CDR3 reads CASGGRVDTEAFF. The CDR3 region has the DNA TGTGCCAGCGGTGGCAGGGTAGACACTGAAGCTTTCTTT.

This rearrangement joins TRBV9 to TRBJ2-7; tentative D call: TRBD2 (6 bases). CDR3 length: 15 amino acids. Germline values: CDR1 SGDLS, CDR2 YYNGEE. Trimming pared 0 bases from V and 3 bases from J, leaving 13 bases between. The CDR3 reads CASSVAPGVNYEQYF. CDR3 DNA sequence: TGTGCCAGCAGCGTAGCCCCGGGAGTCAACTACGAGCAGTACTTC. The full variable domain, rest sourced from reference TRBV9 and TRBJ2-7, is DSGVTQTPKHLITATGQRVTLRCSPRSGDLSVYWYQQSLDQGLQFLIQYYNGEERAKGNILERFSAQQFPDLHSELNLSSLELGDSALYFCASSVAPGVNYEQYFGPGTRLTVT.

The chain combines TRBV20-1 with TRBJ2-5; D assignment may be TRBD1 or TRBD2 (6 bases each). The CDR3 has 13 amino acids. The germline CDR1 and CDR2 sequences are DFQATT and SNEGSKA (reference sequence). V was pared by 6 bases and J by 5 bases, with 16 bases between. The CDR3 protein is CSARSQGRETQYF. CDR3 DNA sequence: TGCAGTGCCAGGAGCCAGGGGAGGGAGACCCAGTACTTC.

The V and J genes are TRBV28 and TRBJ2-1, with 7 bases matching TRBD2. Germline V gene lookup returns CDR1 MDHEN and CDR2 SYDVKM. The CDR3 has 16 residues. V lost 1 base to trimming and J lost 0 bases; unmatched junction nucleotides: 3. CDR3 loop: CASSLYREASYNEQFF. Here the CDR3 DNA reads TGTGCCAGCAGTTTATATCGGGAGGCCTCCTACAATGAGCAGTTCTTC.

The chain recombines TRBV10-3 with TRBJ2-5; D is unresolved. Germline V lookup: CDR1 ENHRY, CDR2 SYGVKD. CDR3 length: 12 amino acids. Deletions cut 2 bases from V and 4 bases from J, with 5 bases between. The CDR3 loop is CAISEGVETQYF. CDR3 coding DNA: TGTGCCATCAGTGAGGGAGTAGAGACCCAGTACTTC.

The chain uses TRBV12-3 or TRBV12-4 and TRBJ2-2; possibly TRBD1 for D (7 bases). V gave up 3 bases and J gave up 5 bases, with 25 bases separating them. The CDR3 loop spans 19 amino acids. The CDR3 spells CASSFSGGLTGRWTGELFF. CDR3 nucleotides: TGTGCCAGCAGTTTTAGTGGAGGGCTGACAGGGCGGTGGACCGGGGAGCTGTTTTTT.

The chain links TRBV11-2 to TRBJ2-7; 14 positions match TRBD2. Losses at the gene ends were 4 bases for V and 0 bases for J; bases not matched to a gene: 17. Per the germline V gene, CDR1 is SGHAT and CDR2 is FQNNGV. The CDR3 consists of 21 residues. The CDR3 region has the DNA TGTGCCAGCAGCTATCTTAGGGTCAGGTCGGGACTAGCGGGAGCCTCCTACGAGCAGTACTTC. It is translated as CASSYLRVRSGLAGASYEQYF.

The genes are TRBV7-3 and TRBJ2-5, with D maybe TRBD2 (5 bases). The CDR3 covers 13 residues. Between the trimmed V and J ends, which lost 6 bases and 4 bases, there was a span of 12 bases. CDR1 is SGHTA, CDR2 FQGTGA, per germline. The DNA of the CDR3 is TGTGCCAGCAGAGTTGACGGAGGAGAGACCCAGTACTTC. Amino acid sequence: CASRVDGGETQYF.

V usage is TRBV16 and J usage is TRBJ2-1; 11 nucleotides line up with TRBD2. V lost 0 bases to trimming and J lost 2 bases; unmatched junction nucleotides: 3. CDR3 length: 17 amino acids. Germline values: CDR1 KGHSY, CDR2 FQNENV. The chain's CDR3 is CASSQSLAGGPYNEQFF. Here the CDR3 DNA reads TGTGCCAGCAGCCAATCGCTAGCGGGGGGCCCCTACAATGAGCAGTTCTTC. Combining the CDR3 with reference TRBV16 and TRBJ2-1 gives the whole variable domain GEEVAQTPKHLVRGEGQKAKLYCAPIKGHSYVFWYQQVLKNEFKFLISFQNENVFDETGMPKERFSAKCLPNSPCSLEIQATKLEDSAVYFCASSQSLAGGPYNEQFFGPGTRLTVL.

This chain links TRBV7-2 with TRBJ1-4, with D unresolved. The CDR3 runs 12 residues. With 4 bases removed from V and 7 bases from J, the gap between germline ends came to 7 bases. Germline values: CDR1 SGHTA, CDR2 FQGNSA. Here the CDR3 DNA reads TGTGCCAGCAGCTCAGGCAGTGAAAAACTGTTTTTT. It codes for CASSSGSEKLFF.

This sequence joins TRBV10-3 and TRBJ2-4; D is possibly TRBD1 or TRBD2 (5 bases each). Germline V gives CDR1 ENHRY, CDR2 SYGVKD. CDR3 length: 13 residues. The V end lost 4 bases, the J end lost 6 bases, and 10 bases lay between the germline ends. As DNA, the CDR3 is TGTGCCATCAGTGGGGGGACGGGAAACATTCAGTACTTC. Protein: CAISGGTGNIQYF.

This clonotype was observed a few times. This chain uses TRBV30 with TRBJ2-1; D may be TRBD1 or TRBD2 (5 bases each). Germline CDR1 is GTSNPN and CDR2 is SVGIG (reference sequence). The CDR3 loop spans 15 amino acids. V was shortened by 0 bases and J by 10 bases, with 19 bases between the two germline ends. In nucleotides, the CDR3 is TGTGCCTGGAGTGTAAGGGAGTTGAGGGGTGGGGAGCAGTTCTTC. This codes for CAWSVRELRGGEQFF.

The chain uses TRBV14 and TRBJ1-6, with TRBD1 identical over 7 bases. The germline gives CDR1 SGHDN, CDR2 FVKESK. The trim removed 0 bases at V and 11 bases at J, leaving 7 bases unmatched. The length of the CDR3 is 15 residues. The CDR3 reads CASSQDGQGVTPLHF. In DNA, the CDR3 is TGTGCCAGCAGCCAAGACGGGCAGGGGGTAACACCCCTCCACTTT.

The chain employs TRBV10-3 and TRBJ2-1; D is ambiguous. Trimming took 2 bases from V and 8 from J, leaving 16 bases between them. This CDR3 spans 15 amino acids. CDR1 is ENHRY, CDR2 SYGVKD, per germline. This CDR3 reads CAISERRSKRDEQFF. The CDR3 nucleotides are TGTGCCATCAGTGAGCGACGGTCGAAGCGTGATGAGCAGTTCTTC.

In this sample, this clonotype turned up a few times. The rearrangement uses TRBV4-2 and TRBJ2-7, with 7 bases aligning to TRBD1. The CDR3 covers 15 residues. Germline lookup yields CDR1 LGHNA and CDR2 YNFKEQ. The trim removed 3 bases at V and 1 base at J, leaving 6 bases unmatched. The CDR3 DNA sequence: TGTGCCAGCAGCCAGGCAGGGGACAGATCCTACGAGCAGTACTTC. Its protein product is CASSQAGDRSYEQYF.

A few counts support this clonotype. The genes are TRBV5-1 and TRBJ2-7; possibly TRBD1 for D (6 bases). CDR1 SGHRS and CDR2 YFSETQ come from the germline V gene. The CDR3 length is 14 residues. Between the trimmed V and J ends, which lost 3 bases and 2 bases, there was a span of 12 bases. In DNA, the CDR3 is TGCGCCAGCAGCTCGACCGGGACAACCTACGAGCAGTACTTC. It yields the protein CASSSTGTTYEQYF. Full variable domain (remainder filled in from reference TRBV5-1 and TRBJ2-7): KAGVTQTPRYLIKTRGQQVTLSCSPISGHRSVSWYQQTPGQGLQFLFEYFSETQRNKGNFPGRFSGRQFSNSRSEMNVSTLELGDSALYLCASSSTGTTYEQYFGPGTRLTVT.

V is TRBV29-1 and J is TRBJ2-7, with 12 nucleotides matching TRBD1. Germline assignment: CDR1 SQVTM and CDR2 ANQGSEA. CDR3 length equals 16 residues. Trimming at V came to 4 bases and at J to 2 bases, leaving 9 bases not matched to a gene. CDR3 DNA: TGCAGCGTTGGATCTTCCGGGACAGGGGGCCCCTACGAGCAGTACTTC. This translates into CSVGSSGTGGPYEQYF.

The sample holds a few counts of this clonotype. This chain's CDR3 is CASREQLAGGYEQFF. The CDR3 DNA is TGTGCCAGCAGGGAGCAACTAGCGGGAGGGTATGAGCAGTTCTTC. The chain recombines TRBV6-6 with TRBJ2-1, with TRBD2 matching 13 bases. The trim removed 6 bases at V and 8 bases at J, leaving 7 bases unmatched. Germline CDR1 is MNHNY and CDR2 is SVGAGI (reference sequence). This CDR3 has 15 residues.